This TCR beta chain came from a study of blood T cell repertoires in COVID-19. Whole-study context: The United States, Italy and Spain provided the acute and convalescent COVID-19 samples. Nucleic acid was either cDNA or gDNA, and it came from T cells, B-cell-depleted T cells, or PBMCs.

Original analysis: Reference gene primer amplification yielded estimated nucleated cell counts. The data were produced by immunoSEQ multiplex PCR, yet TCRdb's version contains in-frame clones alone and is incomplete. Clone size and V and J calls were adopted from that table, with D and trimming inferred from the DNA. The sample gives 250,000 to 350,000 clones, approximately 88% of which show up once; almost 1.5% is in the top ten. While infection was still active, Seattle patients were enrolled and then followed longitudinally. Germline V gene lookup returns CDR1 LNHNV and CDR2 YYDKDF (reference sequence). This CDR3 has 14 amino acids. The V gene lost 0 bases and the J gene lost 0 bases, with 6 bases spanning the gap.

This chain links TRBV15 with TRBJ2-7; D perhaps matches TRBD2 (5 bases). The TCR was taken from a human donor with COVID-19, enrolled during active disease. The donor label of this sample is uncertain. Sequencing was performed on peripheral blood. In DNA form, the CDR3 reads TGTGCCACCAGCAGAGATCGGGGCTCCTACGAGCAGTACTTC. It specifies CATSRDRGSYEQYF. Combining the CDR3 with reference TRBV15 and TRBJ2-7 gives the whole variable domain DAMVIQNPRYQVTQFGKPVTLSCSQTLNHNVMYWYQQKSSQAPKLLFHYYDKDFNNEADTPDNFQSRRPNTSFCFLDIRSPGLGDTAMYLCATSRDRGSYEQYFGPGTRLTVT.